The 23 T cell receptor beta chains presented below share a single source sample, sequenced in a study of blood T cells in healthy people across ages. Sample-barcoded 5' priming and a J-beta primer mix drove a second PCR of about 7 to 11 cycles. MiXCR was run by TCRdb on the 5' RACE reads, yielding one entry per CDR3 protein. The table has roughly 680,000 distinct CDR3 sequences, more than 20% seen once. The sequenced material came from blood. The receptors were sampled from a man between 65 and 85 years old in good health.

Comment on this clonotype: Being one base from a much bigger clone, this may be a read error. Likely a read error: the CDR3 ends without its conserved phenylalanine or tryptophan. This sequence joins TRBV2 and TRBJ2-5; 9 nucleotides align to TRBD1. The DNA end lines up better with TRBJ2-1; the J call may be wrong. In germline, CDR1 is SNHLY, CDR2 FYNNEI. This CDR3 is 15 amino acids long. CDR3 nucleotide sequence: TGTGCCAGCGTCCCAACAGGGGGCGGGAGAAATGAGCAGTTCTTG. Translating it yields CASVPTGGGRNEQFL.

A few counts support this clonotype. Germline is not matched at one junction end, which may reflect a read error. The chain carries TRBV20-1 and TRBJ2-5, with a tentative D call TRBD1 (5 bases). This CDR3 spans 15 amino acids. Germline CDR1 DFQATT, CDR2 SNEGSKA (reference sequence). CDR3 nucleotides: TGCAGTGCTGGAGACCATTTAGGGGCCCAAGAGACCCAGTACTTC. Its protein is CSAGDHLGAQETQYF.

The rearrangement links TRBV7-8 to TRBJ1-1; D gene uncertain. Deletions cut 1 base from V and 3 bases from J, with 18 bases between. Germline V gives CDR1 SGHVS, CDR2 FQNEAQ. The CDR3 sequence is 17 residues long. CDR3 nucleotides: TGTGCCAGCAGCTTAGGGGCCGGGCCGGGAGTAGACACTGAAGCTTTCTTT. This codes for CASSLGAGPGVDTEAFF.

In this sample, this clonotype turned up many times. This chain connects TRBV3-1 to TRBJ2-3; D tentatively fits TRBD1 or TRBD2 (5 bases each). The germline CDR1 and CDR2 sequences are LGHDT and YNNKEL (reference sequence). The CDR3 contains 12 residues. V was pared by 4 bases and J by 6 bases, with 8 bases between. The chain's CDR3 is CASSPEGDTQYF. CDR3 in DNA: TGTGCCAGCAGCCCTGAGGGGGATACGCAGTATTTT.

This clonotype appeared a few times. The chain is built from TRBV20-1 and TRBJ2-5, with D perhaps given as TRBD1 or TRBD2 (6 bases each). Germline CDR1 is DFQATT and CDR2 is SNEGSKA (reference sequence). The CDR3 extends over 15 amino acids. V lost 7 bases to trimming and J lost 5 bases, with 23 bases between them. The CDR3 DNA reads TGCAGTGTCGAGGTCCCCCGGGGGCTTGGGGAGACCCAGTACTTC. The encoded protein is CSVEVPRGLGETQYF.

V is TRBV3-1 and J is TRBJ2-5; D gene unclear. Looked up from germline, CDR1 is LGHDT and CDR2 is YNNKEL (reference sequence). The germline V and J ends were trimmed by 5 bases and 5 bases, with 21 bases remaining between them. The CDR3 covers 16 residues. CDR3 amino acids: CASSSRPSLSGETQYF. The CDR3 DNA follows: TGTGCCAGCAGCTCCAGACCCTCTCTATCCGGGGAGACCCAGTACTTC.

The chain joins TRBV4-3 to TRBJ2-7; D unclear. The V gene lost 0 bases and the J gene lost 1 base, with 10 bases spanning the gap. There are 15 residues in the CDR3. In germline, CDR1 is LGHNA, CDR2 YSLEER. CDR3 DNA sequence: TGCGCCAGCAGCCAAGAGATAGGGTGGTCCTACGAGCAGTACTTC. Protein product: CASSQEIGWSYEQYF.

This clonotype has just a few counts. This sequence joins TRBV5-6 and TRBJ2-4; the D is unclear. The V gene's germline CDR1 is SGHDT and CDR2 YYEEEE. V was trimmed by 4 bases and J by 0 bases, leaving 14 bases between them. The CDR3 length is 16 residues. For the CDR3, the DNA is TGTGCCAGCAGCGAACCTGGACCTTTAGCCAAAAACATTCAGTACTTC. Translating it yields CASSEPGPLAKNIQYF.

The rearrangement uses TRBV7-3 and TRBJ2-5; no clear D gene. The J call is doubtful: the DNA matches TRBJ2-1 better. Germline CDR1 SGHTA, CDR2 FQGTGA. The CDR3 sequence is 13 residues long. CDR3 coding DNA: TGTGCCAGCAGCGACCAAGTTTACAATGAGCAGTTCTTC. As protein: CASSDQVYNEQFF.

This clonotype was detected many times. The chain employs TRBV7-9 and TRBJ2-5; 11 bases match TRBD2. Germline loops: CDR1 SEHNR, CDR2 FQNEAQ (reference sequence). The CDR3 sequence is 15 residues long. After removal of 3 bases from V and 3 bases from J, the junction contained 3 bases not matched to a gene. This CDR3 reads CASSLSLAGEETQYF. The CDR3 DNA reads TGTGCCAGCAGCTTGTCACTAGCGGGAGAAGAGACCCAGTACTTC.

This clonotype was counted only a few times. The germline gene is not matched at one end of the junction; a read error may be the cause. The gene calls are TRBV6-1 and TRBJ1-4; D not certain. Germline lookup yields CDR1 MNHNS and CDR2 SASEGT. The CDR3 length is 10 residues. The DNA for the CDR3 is TGTGCCGGCAGTGAAGAGAAACTGTTTTTT. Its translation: CAGSEEKLFF.

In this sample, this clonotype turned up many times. CDR3 loop: CASSSSGTSYEQYF. DNA of the CDR3: TGTGCCAGCAGCTCAAGCGGGACCTCCTACGAGCAGTACTTC. V and J are TRBV12-3 or TRBV12-4 and TRBJ2-7, with TRBD2 matching over 7 bases. This CDR3 spans 14 amino acids. V shed 6 bases and J 0 bases; nucleotides not matched to a gene: 5.

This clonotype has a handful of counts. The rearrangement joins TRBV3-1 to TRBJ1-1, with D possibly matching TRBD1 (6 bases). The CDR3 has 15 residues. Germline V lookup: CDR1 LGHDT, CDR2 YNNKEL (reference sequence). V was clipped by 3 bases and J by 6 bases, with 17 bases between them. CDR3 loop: CASSQGALGRAEAFF. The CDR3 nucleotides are TGTGCCAGCAGCCAGGGGGCCCTAGGCCGAGCTGAAGCTTTCTTT.

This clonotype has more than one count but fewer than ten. The CDR3 DNA is TGTGCCATCCGAACCTCTGGGGCCAACGTCCTGACTTTC. Encoded protein: CAIRTSGANVLTF. The chain employs TRBV10-3 and TRBJ2-6; D remains unclear. Trimming removed 8 bases at V and 0 bases at J, with 5 bases between. The CDR3 has 13 residues. Germline CDR1 ENHRY, CDR2 SYGVKD.

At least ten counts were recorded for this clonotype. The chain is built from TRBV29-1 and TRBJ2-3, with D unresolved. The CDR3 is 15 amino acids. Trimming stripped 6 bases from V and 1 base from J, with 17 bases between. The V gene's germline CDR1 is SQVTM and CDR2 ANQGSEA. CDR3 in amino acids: CSVSRGATRTDTQYF. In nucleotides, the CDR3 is TGCAGCGTCTCCCGCGGTGCGACCCGCACAGATACGCAGTATTTT.

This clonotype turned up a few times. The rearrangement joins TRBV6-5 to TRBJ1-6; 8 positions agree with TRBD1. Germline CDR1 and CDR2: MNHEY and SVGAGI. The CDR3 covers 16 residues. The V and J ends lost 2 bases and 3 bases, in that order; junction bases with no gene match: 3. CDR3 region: CASSYAGGIYNSPLHF. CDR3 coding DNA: TGTGCCAGCAGTTACGCAGGGGGCATCTATAATTCACCCCTCCACTTT.

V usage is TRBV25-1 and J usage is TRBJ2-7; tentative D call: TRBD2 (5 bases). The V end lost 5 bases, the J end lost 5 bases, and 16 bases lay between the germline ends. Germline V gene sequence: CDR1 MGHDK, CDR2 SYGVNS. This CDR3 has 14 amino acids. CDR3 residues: CASSPLTTVHEQYF. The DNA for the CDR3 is TGTGCCAGCAGTCCGCTGACTACTGTCCACGAGCAGTACTTC.

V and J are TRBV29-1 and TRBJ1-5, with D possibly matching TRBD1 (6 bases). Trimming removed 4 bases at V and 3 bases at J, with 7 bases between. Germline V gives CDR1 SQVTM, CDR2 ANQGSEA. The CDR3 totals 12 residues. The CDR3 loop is CSVGGPNQPQHF. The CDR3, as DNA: TGCAGCGTTGGGGGGCCCAATCAGCCCCAGCATTTT.

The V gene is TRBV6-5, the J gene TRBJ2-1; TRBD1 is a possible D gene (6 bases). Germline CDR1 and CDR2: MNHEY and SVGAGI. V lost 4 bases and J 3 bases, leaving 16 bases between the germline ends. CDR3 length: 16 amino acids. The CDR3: CASSLWTASVYNEQFF. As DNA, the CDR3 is TGTGCCAGCAGTTTATGGACAGCCTCTGTCTACAATGAGCAGTTCTTC.

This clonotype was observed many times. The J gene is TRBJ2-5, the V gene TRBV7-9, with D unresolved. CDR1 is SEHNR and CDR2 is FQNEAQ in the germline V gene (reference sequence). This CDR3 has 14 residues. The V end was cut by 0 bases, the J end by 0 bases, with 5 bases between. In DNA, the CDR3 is TGTGCCAGCAGCTTAGCTGATAACCAAGAGACCCAGTACTTC. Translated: CASSLADNQETQYF. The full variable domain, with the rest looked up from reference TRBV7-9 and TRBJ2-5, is DTGVSQNPRHKITKRGQNVTFRCDPISEHNRLYWYRQTLGQGPEFLTYFQNEAQLEKSRLLSDRFSAERPKGSFSTLEIQRTEQGDSAMYLCASSLADNQETQYFGPGTRLLVL.

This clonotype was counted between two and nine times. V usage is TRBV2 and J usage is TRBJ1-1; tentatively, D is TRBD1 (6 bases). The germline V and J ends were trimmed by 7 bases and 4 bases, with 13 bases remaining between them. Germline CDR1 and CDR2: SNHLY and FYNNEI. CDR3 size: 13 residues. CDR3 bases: TGTGCCAGCACCCAGGGGATGGGCACTGAAGCTTTCTTT. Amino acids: CASTQGMGTEAFF.

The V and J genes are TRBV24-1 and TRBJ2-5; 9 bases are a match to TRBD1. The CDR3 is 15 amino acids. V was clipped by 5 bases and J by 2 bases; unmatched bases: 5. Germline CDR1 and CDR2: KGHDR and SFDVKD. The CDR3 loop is CATSGGTGTQETQYF. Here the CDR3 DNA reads TGTGCCACCAGTGGCGGGACAGGGACTCAAGAGACCCAGTACTTC.

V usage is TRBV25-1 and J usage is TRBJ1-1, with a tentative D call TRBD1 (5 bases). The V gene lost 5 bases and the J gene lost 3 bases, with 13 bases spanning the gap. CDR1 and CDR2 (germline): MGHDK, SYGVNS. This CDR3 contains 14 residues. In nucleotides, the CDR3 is TGTGCCAGCAGTTCTCAATGGGGGGACACTGAAGCTTTCTTT. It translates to CASSSQWGDTEAFF.